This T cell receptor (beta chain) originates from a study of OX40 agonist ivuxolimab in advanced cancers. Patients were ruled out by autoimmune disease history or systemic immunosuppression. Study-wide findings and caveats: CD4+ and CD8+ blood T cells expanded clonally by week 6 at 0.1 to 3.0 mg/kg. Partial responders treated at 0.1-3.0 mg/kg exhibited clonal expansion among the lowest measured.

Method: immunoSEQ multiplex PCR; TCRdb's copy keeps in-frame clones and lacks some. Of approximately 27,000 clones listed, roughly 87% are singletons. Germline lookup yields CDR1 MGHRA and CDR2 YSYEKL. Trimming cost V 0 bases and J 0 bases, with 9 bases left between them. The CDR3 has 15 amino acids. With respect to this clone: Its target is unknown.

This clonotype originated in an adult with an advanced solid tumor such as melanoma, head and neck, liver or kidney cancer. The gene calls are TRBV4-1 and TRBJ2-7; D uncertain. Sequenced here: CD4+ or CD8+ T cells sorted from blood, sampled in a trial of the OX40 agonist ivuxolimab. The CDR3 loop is CASSQDRASSYEQYF. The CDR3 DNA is TGCGCCAGCAGCCAAGATAGGGCCAGCTCCTACGAGCAGTACTTC.